This TCR beta chain was captured in a study of CD8 T cells in ankylosing spondylitis. A quantitative 5'-RACE method, one with molecular barcodes, was used to make TCR beta libraries. TCRdb re-called the 5' RACE reads with MiXCR, one entry per CDR3 protein. The sample comprises 700,000 to 1,000,000 distinct CDR3 sequences, 12% of which are singletons, and 0.51% rests with the top ten. Whole-study results and caveats: Reports say disease-linked clones showed up significantly more in matched ankylosing spondylitis synovial fluid. What seemed typical of ankylosing spondylitis blood was a TCR beta motif built from roughly eight highly homologous variants. Prior work had noted some motif variants in reactive arthritis blood and synovial fluid.

This CDR3 is built from 15 residues. Germline lookup yields CDR1 SGHNT and CDR2 YYREEE (reference sequence). V gave up 3 bases and J gave up 5 bases; unmatched junction bases: 10. This clonotype was counted between two and nine times. Its matching antigen is unknown. The chain has TRBV5-4 and TRBJ2-7; 8 bases map to TRBD1. The source material was blood, either unsorted or a sorted T cell fraction (not recorded which). The sequence was collected from a male donor with ankylosing spondylitis. Here the CDR3 reads CASSWDRNMGDEQYF. DNA for the CDR3: TGTGCCAGCAGCTGGGACAGGAACATGGGCGACGAGCAGTACTTC.